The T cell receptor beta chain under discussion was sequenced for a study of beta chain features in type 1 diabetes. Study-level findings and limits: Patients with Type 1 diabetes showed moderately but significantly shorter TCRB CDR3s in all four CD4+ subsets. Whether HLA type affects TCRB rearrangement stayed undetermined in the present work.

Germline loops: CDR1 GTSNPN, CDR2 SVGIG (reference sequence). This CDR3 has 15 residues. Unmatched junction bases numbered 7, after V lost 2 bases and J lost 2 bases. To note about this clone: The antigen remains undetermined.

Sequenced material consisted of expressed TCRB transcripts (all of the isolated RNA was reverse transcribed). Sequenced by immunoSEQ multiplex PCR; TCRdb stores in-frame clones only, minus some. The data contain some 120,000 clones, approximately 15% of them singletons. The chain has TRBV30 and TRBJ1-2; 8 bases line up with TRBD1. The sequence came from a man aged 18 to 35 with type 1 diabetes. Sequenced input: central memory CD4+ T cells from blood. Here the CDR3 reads CAWSTTGEGNYGYTF. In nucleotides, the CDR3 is TGTGCCTGGAGTACGACAGGGGAAGGGAACTATGGCTACACCTTC.